The 21 T cell receptor beta chains presented below share a single source sample, sequenced in a study of blood T cell repertoires in COVID-19 (dated by TCRdb to 2019 to 2021). Library preparation was by the immunoSEQ multiplex PCR assay. TCRdb stores this immuneACCESS table with in-frame sequences only. Part of the clones is absent; in the studies checked, under half of the shortfall reflects unresolved V genes, and no reason is known for the rest. The sample records about 210,000 clones, 75% to 85% of which are singletons. Under 2.5% of the sample goes to the ten largest clones. The source material was peripheral blood. Every receptor here comes from a woman aged 70-85 years with COVID-19, enrolled during active disease.

As concerns this clone: Distinct nucleotide sequences in the sample also encode this CDR3. The chain combines TRBV12-3 or TRBV12-4 with TRBJ1-1, with D unresolved. This CDR3 has 13 residues. Trimming removed 3 bases at V and 1 base at J, with 6 bases between. The CDR3 protein is CASSLGRNTEAFF. The CDR3 nucleotides read TGTGCCAGCAGTTTGGGGAGGAACACTGAAGCTTTCTTT.

The chain couples TRBV18 to TRBJ1-1; D not resolved. This CDR3 region has 15 residues. The germline gives CDR1 KGHSH, CDR2 LQKENI. V lost 5 bases and J lost 3, with 16 bases in between. The CDR3 protein is CASSETMGGDTEAFF. In DNA form, the CDR3 reads TGTGCCAGCTCAGAAACCATGGGAGGCGACACTGAAGCTTTCTTT.

The chain joins TRBV6-2 or TRBV6-3 to TRBJ1-1; D perhaps matches TRBD1 (5 bases). The CDR3 length is 14 residues. Trimming took 0 bases from V and 5 from J, leaving 10 bases between them. Germline loops: CDR1 MNHEY, CDR2 SVGEGT. The CDR3 region is CASSYSAGWTEAFF. CDR3 nucleotide sequence: TGTGCCAGCAGTTACTCGGCAGGGTGGACTGAAGCTTTCTTT.

The chain links TRBV7-2 to TRBJ1-6; tentative D call: TRBD1 (5 bases). Trimming shortened V by 3 bases and J by 7 bases, and 13 bases separated the two germline ends. This CDR3 is 15 amino acids long. Germline CDR1 and CDR2: SGHTA and FQGNSA. The CDR3 sequence is CASSLSGRENSPLHF. The CDR3 DNA reads TGTGCCAGCAGCTTGTCGGGCAGGGAAAATTCACCCCTCCACTTT. The full variable domain, in which reference TRBV7-2 and TRBJ1-6 provide the parts outside the CDR3, is GAGVSQSPSNKVTEKGKDVELRCDPISGHTALYWYRQSLGQGLEFLIYFQGNSAPDKSGLPSDRFSAERTGGSVSTLTIQRTQQEDSAVYLCASSLSGRENSPLHFGNGTRLTVT.

The chain joins TRBV3-1 (or the pseudogene TRBV3-2) to TRBJ1-1; D is undetermined. This CDR3 spans 15 amino acids. V was trimmed by 6 bases and J by 2 bases, leaving 16 bases between them. Germline V gene sequence: CDR1 LGHDT, CDR2 YNNKEL (reference sequence). Here the CDR3 reads CASRPRADSNTEAFF. In DNA, the CDR3 is TGTGCCAGCAGACCGAGAGCGGACTCTAACACTGAAGCTTTCTTT.

CDR3 coding DNA: TGCAGCGTTGAAAGGGACACCACCGATACGCAGTATTTT. As protein: CSVERDTTDTQYF. The chain couples TRBV29-1 to TRBJ2-3; tentatively, D is TRBD1 (6 bases). The V end was cut by 2 bases, the J end by 6 bases, with 12 bases between. The CDR3 is 13 amino acids. The germline V gene encodes CDR1 SQVTM and CDR2 ANQGSEA.

J is TRBJ1-2 and V is TRBV14, with a possible D match to TRBD1 (5 bases). The CDR3 totals 16 residues. The ends were cut back, 5 bases at V and 0 bases at J, with 16 bases in the middle. Germline assignment: CDR1 SGHDN and CDR2 FVKESK. The CDR3 coding sequence is TGTGCCAGCAGCTACTGGGGGGGGGTAGCTAACTATGGCTACACCTTC. This codes for CASSYWGGVANYGYTF. The whole variable domain, filled in from reference TRBV14 and TRBJ1-2, reads EAGVTQFPSHSVIEKGQTVTLRCDPISGHDNLYWYRRVMGKEIKFLLHFVKESKQDESGMPNNRFLAERTGGTYSTLKVQPAELEDSGVYFCASSYWGGVANYGYTFGSGTRLTVV.

This clone was seen just once. The chain employs TRBV4-2 and TRBJ1-2; D is unclear. Per germline, CDR1 LGHNA and CDR2 YNFKEQ. The length of the CDR3 is 15 residues. With 0 bases removed from V and 5 bases from J, the gap between germline ends came to 13 bases. The CDR3 region is CASSQDSSAVYGYTF. Written as DNA, the CDR3 is TGTGCCAGCAGCCAAGATTCATCGGCGGTATATGGCTACACCTTC.

The chain is built from TRBV4-1 and TRBJ2-1; 10 nucleotides align to TRBD2. This CDR3 region has 16 residues. After removal of 6 bases from V and 3 bases from J, the junction contained 8 bases not matched to a gene. Per the germline V gene, CDR1 is MGHRA and CDR2 is YSYEKL. CDR3 coding DNA: TGCGCCAGCAGTGCTAGCGGGAGCCGGTTCTACAATGAGCAGTTCTTC. Its protein is CASSASGSRFYNEQFF.

This chain uses TRBV27 with TRBJ2-1; 12 positions match TRBD2. Germline CDR1 and CDR2: MNHEY and SMNVEV (reference sequence). Trimming cost V 3 bases and J 10 bases; bases outside gene matches: 16. The CDR3 length is 18 residues. CDR3 in amino acids: CASSFIPKRLAGVLEQFF. For the CDR3, the DNA is TGTGCCAGCAGTTTTATACCCAAGCGACTAGCGGGAGTATTAGAGCAGTTCTTC.

Turning to this clone: The sample holds other DNA sequences that translate to the same CDR3. The chain links TRBV19 to TRBJ1-5; 11 bases agree with TRBD1. The CDR3 sequence is 15 residues long. The germline V gene has CDR1 LNHDA and CDR2 SQIVND (reference sequence). V was clipped by 4 bases and J by 7 bases; unmatched bases: 6. Written as DNA, the CDR3 is TGTGCCAGTAGTAGTGGGACAGGGGGAGGACAGCCCCAGCATTTT. As protein: CASSSGTGGGQPQHF.

This chain uses TRBV2 with TRBJ2-5; 9 bases are shared with TRBD1. CDR1 SNHLY and CDR2 FYNNEI come from the germline V gene. After removal of 4 bases from V and 3 bases from J, the junction contained 6 bases not matched to a gene. There are 15 residues in the CDR3. CDR3: CASSGAGTGKETQYF. The CDR3 coding sequence is TGTGCCAGCAGTGGGGCCGGGACAGGGAAAGAGACCCAGTACTTC. The variable domain in full, with the rest retrieved from reference TRBV2 and TRBJ2-5, is EPEVTQTPSHQVTQMGQEVILRCVPISNHLYFYWYRQILGQKVEFLVSFYNNEISEKSEIFDDQFSVERPDGSNFTLKIRSTKLEDSAMYFCASSGAGTGKETQYFGPGTRLLVL.

The CDR3 is CASSSVGAYNEKLFF. The CDR3 DNA sequence: TGTGCCAGCAGCTCCGTAGGGGCCTATAATGAAAAACTGTTTTTT. This sequence joins TRBV3-1 (or the pseudogene TRBV3-2) and TRBJ1-4, with a weak D call TRBD1 (5 bases). The CDR3 contains 15 residues. Germline CDR1 is LGHDT and CDR2 is YNNKEL (reference sequence). Trimming cost V 5 bases and J 4 bases, with 14 bases left between them.

The chain couples TRBV13 to TRBJ2-1; D perhaps matches TRBD2 (6 bases). Trimming pared 5 bases from V and 8 bases from J, leaving 19 bases between. CDR3 length equals 15 residues. Per germline, CDR1 PRHDT and CDR2 FYEKMQ (reference sequence). Here the CDR3 reads CASSPWRGGSDEQFF. The CDR3 nucleotides read TGTGCCAGCAGCCCGTGGCGGGGAGGTTCCGATGAGCAGTTCTTC.

Of note for this clone: In the same sample, other DNA sequences code for this CDR3. The CDR3 here is CASSQEGGLGTEAFF. The DNA for the CDR3 is TGTGCCAGCAGCCAAGAGGGGGGGCTGGGCACTGAAGCTTTCTTT. The chain recombines TRBV3-1 (or the pseudogene TRBV3-2) with TRBJ1-1, with D possibly matching TRBD1 (6 bases). The CDR3 is 15 amino acids. Trimming pared 0 bases from V and 4 bases from J, leaving 12 bases between. The germline V gene has CDR1 LGHDT and CDR2 YNNKEL (reference sequence).

This sequence joins TRBV7-3 and TRBJ1-2; a possible D gene is TRBD1 (5 bases). V lost 5 bases and J lost 4, with 17 bases in between. The germline V gene has CDR1 SGHTA and CDR2 FQGTGA. CDR3 size: 15 residues. This chain's CDR3 is CASSPSWGGGYGYTF. DNA for the CDR3: TGTGCCAGCAGCCCCTCTTGGGGGGGTGGCTATGGCTACACCTTC.

The CDR3 region is CSVDPLGQGIPSYGYTF. The CDR3 bases are TGCAGCGTTGACCCCCTGGGACAGGGGATCCCCTCCTATGGCTACACCTTC. The rearrangement joins TRBV29-1 to TRBJ1-2; 10 bases map to TRBD1. The V gene's germline CDR1 is SQVTM and CDR2 ANQGSEA. The junction had 14 bases not matched to a gene; V was cut back by 3 bases and J by 4 bases. The CDR3 is 17 residues long.

This clone appeared once. The J gene is TRBJ1-2, the V gene TRBV5-6, with 7 bases matching TRBD1. With 1 base clipped from V and 5 bases from J, the junction kept 5 bases outside the gene matches. Per germline, CDR1 SGHDT and CDR2 YYEEEE. This CDR3 comprises 14 residues. The CDR3: CASSLKGARYGYTF. The CDR3 coding sequence is TGTGCCAGCAGCTTGAAGGGGGCTCGGTATGGCTACACCTTC.

This clone was picked up one time. The genes are TRBV29-1 and TRBJ1-2; 12 nucleotides line up with TRBD1. The CDR3 has 12 amino acids. Germline-derived CDR1 and CDR2 are SQVTM and ANQGSEA. The ends lost 7 bases at V and 8 bases at J; junction bases unmatched: 5. CDR3 sequence: CSGGQGASGYTF. The CDR3 coding sequence is TGCAGCGGGGGACAGGGGGCGTCGGGCTACACCTTC. The full variable domain, in which reference TRBV29-1 and TRBJ1-2 provide the parts outside the CDR3, is SAVISQKPSRDICQRGTSLTIQCQVDSQVTMMFWYRQQPGQSLTLIATANQGSEATYESGFVIDKFPISRPNLTFSTLTVSNMSPEDSSIYLCSGGQGASGYTFGSGTRLTVV.

The genes are TRBV7-9 and TRBJ2-1; D might be TRBD2 (5 bases). Deletions cut 2 bases from V and 6 bases from J, with 11 bases between. Germline-derived CDR1 and CDR2 are SEHNR and FQNEAQ (reference sequence). The CDR3 runs to 14 residues. In nucleotides, the CDR3 is TGTGCCAGCAGCTTATCTGGCGGGCTCAATGAGCAGTTCTTC. Residues: CASSLSGGLNEQFF. Full variable domain (rest looked up from reference TRBV7-9 and TRBJ2-1): DTGVSQNPRHKITKRGQNVTFRCDPISEHNRLYWYRQTLGQGPEFLTYFQNEAQLEKSRLLSDRFSAERPKGSFSTLEIQRTEQGDSAMYLCASSLSGGLNEQFFGPGTRLTVL.

The chain recombines TRBV6-6 with TRBJ1-1, with unresolved D. This CDR3 comprises 14 residues. Germline values: CDR1 MNHNY, CDR2 SVGAGI (reference sequence). V gave up 6 bases and J gave up 1 base, with 12 bases separating them. CDR3 residues: CASRKDSPNTEAFF. In nucleotides, the CDR3 is TGTGCCAGCAGAAAGGACTCCCCGAACACTGAAGCTTTCTTT.